These 2 T cell receptor beta chains share one sample of origin, sequenced in a study of post-analysis software for immune sequencing data. Study findings and constraints: TRBV segments more frequent in patients than in controls numbered roughly 5 and included TRBV5-6, TRBV5-1 and TRBV20-1.

Built from TCR beta cDNA, the libraries had unique molecular identifiers in them. TCRdb called the PCR reads again in MiXCR, with one record for every CDR3 protein. The profile shows about 620,000 distinct CDR3 sequences, roughly 40% of them singletons. These TCRs are of unknown antigen specificity. The sample comprised blood. The source is a girl between 10 and 17 years old with multiple sclerosis.

This clonotype was found a few times. The chain is built from TRBV5-1 and TRBJ2-5; possible D gene TRBD2, 6 bases. Trimming left V 2 bases short and J 0 bases short, with 8 bases between. Germline V gene data show CDR1 as SGHRS and CDR2 as YFSETQ. The CDR3 is 14 residues long. The CDR3 loop reads CASSFGGNQETQYF. The CDR3 DNA reads as TGCGCCAGCAGCTTCGGCGGGAACCAAGAGACCCAGTACTTC.

The chain uses TRBV12-3 or TRBV12-4 and TRBJ1-2; D not certain. This CDR3 region has 12 residues. V was clipped by 9 bases and J by 6 bases, with 14 bases between them. CDR3 sequence reads: CASLERIHGYTF. CDR3 in DNA: TGTGCCAGTTTAGAACGGATTCATGGCTACACCTTC.